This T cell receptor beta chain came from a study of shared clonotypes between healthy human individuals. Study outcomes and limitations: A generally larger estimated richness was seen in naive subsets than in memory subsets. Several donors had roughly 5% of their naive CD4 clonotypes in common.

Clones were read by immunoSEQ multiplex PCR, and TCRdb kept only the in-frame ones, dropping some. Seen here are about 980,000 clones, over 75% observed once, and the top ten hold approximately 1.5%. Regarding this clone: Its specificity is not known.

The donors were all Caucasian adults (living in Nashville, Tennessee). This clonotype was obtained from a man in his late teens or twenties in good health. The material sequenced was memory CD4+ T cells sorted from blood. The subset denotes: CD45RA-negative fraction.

CDR3 sequence (DNA): TGTGCCAGTAGTAAAACGGCTGGGACTAACTTCCTCTACGAGCAGTACTTC. Amino acids: CASSKTAGTNFLYEQYF. The rearrangement links TRBV19 to TRBJ2-7, with 7 bases lining up with TRBD2. The CDR3 runs to 17 residues. The V segment lost 4 bases and the J segment 3 bases; nucleotides outside the gene matches: 15. Germline CDR1 reads LNHDA; CDR2 reads SQIVND (reference sequence).